This T cell receptor beta chain emerged from a study of regulatory T cells in long-lasting Graves disease. Regarding the study as a whole: A reduction in accuracy may have resulted from the small sample size.

This sample's time point: persistent/refractory GD, antithyroid drugs over 5 years with positive TRAb. The TCR library was made from RNA that had been extracted from PBMCs in TRIzol. Germline CDR1 reads LNHDA; CDR2 reads SQIVND (reference sequence). V gave up 3 bases and J gave up 2 bases; unmatched junction bases: 2. CDR3 length equals 14 residues. Concerning this clonotype itself: The antigen is not known.

Construction of the TCR beta libraries employed iRepertoire HTBI primers in conjunction with Arm-PCR of CDR3 regions. TCRdb processed the multiplex PCR reads anew with MiXCR; each CDR3 protein has one entry. This sample has about 460,000 distinct CDR3 sequences, with 20% to 25% found just once. The receptor comes from a female donor with Graves disease. The specimen was peripheral blood mononuclear cells (PBMCs), collected when the disease was refractory, from a patient treated with antithyroid drugs. V and J are TRBV19 and TRBJ1-1, with TRBD1 matching 8 bases. This CDR3 is CASSIDRGNTEAFF. The DNA of the CDR3 is TGTGCCAGTAGTATTGACAGGGGAAACACTGAAGCTTTCTTT.